This entry is about one T cell receptor beta chain. What it binds is not known. This sample is part of a study of cytomegalovirus exposure and HLA in healthy donors. General study points: Cytomegalovirus association was listed for 150 or so TCR beta chains.

With 3 bases removed from V and 2 bases from J, the gap between germline ends came to 5 bases. Germline assignment: CDR1 GTSNPN and CDR2 SVGIG (reference sequence). The CDR3 sequence is 13 residues long. From the 120-subject validation cohort, which was separate from the roughly 610-subject first cohort, the donors were drawn. Sequencing used immunoSEQ multiplex PCR; TCRdb keeps in-frame clones, though not all of them. The table includes approximately 260,000 clones, around 88% detected once. Sequenced material: PBMCs. V gene TRBV30 combines with J gene TRBJ2-6; the D is unclear. This sequence was found in a woman younger than 45 in good health and CMV-seropositive. CDR3 sequence (DNA): TGTGCCTGGAGAACAGCTGGGGCCAACGTCCTGACTTTC. Residues: CAWRTAGANVLTF.